The 29 T cell receptor beta chains in this list originate from one sample, sequenced in a study of T cell changes during pregnancy in multiple sclerosis. Assay: immunoSEQ multiplex PCR; the TCRdb copy retains only in-frame clones and omits some. The sample has approximately 63,000 clones, almost 95% seen once. Material: peripheral blood, obtained in the third trimester of pregnancy. These receptors were taken from a female donor in good health, enrolled as a control in a pregnancy study.

This chain connects TRBV2 to TRBJ1-6, with a tentative D call TRBD1 (5 bases). The V and J ends lost 7 bases and 7 bases respectively, with 17 bases between them. The germline gives CDR1 SNHLY, CDR2 FYNNEI. The CDR3 sequence is 15 residues long. CDR3 region: CASMNMGLQNSPLHF. CDR3 nucleotides: TGTGCCAGCATGAACATGGGACTGCAAAATTCACCCCTCCACTTT.

The chain combines TRBV7-2 with TRBJ2-2; D is uncertain. CDR3 length: 16 amino acids. CDR1 is SGHTA, CDR2 FQGNSA, per germline. With 5 bases removed from V and 0 bases from J, the gap between germline ends came to 13 bases. DNA of the CDR3: TGTGCCAGCAGCGTCAGTAGCCCCGCGAACACCGGGGAGCTGTTTTTT. It codes for CASSVSSPANTGELFF. The full variable domain, completed using reference TRBV7-2 and TRBJ2-2, is GAGVSQSPSNKVTEKGKDVELRCDPISGHTALYWYRQSLGQGLEFLIYFQGNSAPDKSGLPSDRFSAERTGGSVSTLTIQRTQQEDSAVYLCASSVSSPANTGELFFGEGSRLTVL.

This sequence joins TRBV15 and TRBJ2-3; no definite D call. This CDR3 has 16 residues. Germline V CDR1 and CDR2: LNHNV, YYDKDF (reference sequence). V lost 1 base to trimming and J lost 1 base, with 12 bases between them. CDR3 in amino acids: CATSRAVLWRTDTQYF. In DNA, the CDR3 is TGTGCCACCAGCAGAGCTGTCCTCTGGCGCACAGATACGCAGTATTTT.

The chain carries TRBV29-1 and TRBJ2-5, with D possibly TRBD1 on 6 matching bases. Trimming pared 4 bases from V and 5 bases from J, leaving 11 bases between. This CDR3 has 12 amino acids. CDR1 and CDR2 (germline): SQVTM, ANQGSEA. CDR3 sequence: CSVVGGPETQYF. In nucleotides, the CDR3 is TGCAGCGTTGTAGGGGGACCGGAGACCCAGTACTTC.

This rearrangement joins TRBV7-8 to TRBJ2-2, with TRBD2 identical over 7 bases. CDR1 SGHVS and CDR2 FQNEAQ come from the germline V gene. CDR3 length equals 16 residues. The junction had 7 bases not matched to a gene; V was cut back by 2 bases and J by 4 bases. DNA of the CDR3: TGTGCCAGCAGCTTATTGGGCCAGCGGGGCACCGGGGAGCTGTTTTTT. As protein: CASSLLGQRGTGELFF.

Relative to its sample, this clone is medium-sized. This chain connects TRBV6-4 to TRBJ2-3, with 9 nucleotides matching TRBD2. CDR3 size: 15 residues. Unmatched junction bases numbered 5, after V lost 3 bases and J lost 4 bases. CDR1 is MRHNA and CDR2 is SNTAGT in the germline V gene. CDR3 region: CASSELGLAADTQYF. The CDR3 bases are TGTGCCAGCAGTGAGCTGGGACTAGCAGCAGATACGCAGTATTTT.

The chain joins TRBV19 to TRBJ2-1, with 9 bases that match TRBD1. This CDR3 is built from 16 residues. V shed 7 bases and J 8 bases; nucleotides not matched to a gene: 15. CDR1 and CDR2 from the germline V gene are LNHDA and SQIVND (reference sequence). CDR3 residues: CASTPWTGARMDEQFF. CDR3 DNA: TGTGCCAGTACCCCCTGGACAGGGGCACGGATGGATGAGCAGTTCTTC.

V gene TRBV4-3 combines with J gene TRBJ1-1; D ambiguous. The length of the CDR3 is 14 residues. V was trimmed by 3 bases and J by 5 bases, leaving 13 bases between them. Germline values: CDR1 LGHNA, CDR2 YSLEER. CDR3 DNA sequence: TGCGCCAGCAGCCAGAAACCCGCGTTGACTGAAGCTTTCTTT. Translating it yields CASSQKPALTEAFF.

The V and J genes are TRBV30 and TRBJ2-2; D is undetermined. Germline V gene sequence: CDR1 GTSNPN, CDR2 SVGIG (reference sequence). The ends were cut back, 5 bases at V and 1 base at J, with 2 bases in the middle. The CDR3 runs 11 residues. The CDR3 DNA sequence: TGTGCCTGGCTGAACACCGGGGAGCTGTTTTTT. Its protein is CAWLNTGELFF.

The chain uses TRBV5-1 and TRBJ2-2, with 7 bases fitting TRBD1. The trim removed 4 bases at V and 4 bases at J, leaving 4 bases unmatched. The CDR3 consists of 14 residues. Germline CDR1 is SGHRS and CDR2 is YFSETQ. The CDR3 is CASSTGQITGELFF. CDR3 bases: TGCGCCAGCAGCACGGGACAGATCACCGGGGAGCTGTTTTTT.

The gene calls are TRBV7-2 and TRBJ2-7; 7 nucleotides agree with TRBD2. The CDR3 loop spans 15 amino acids. The germline CDR1 and CDR2 sequences are SGHTA and FQGNSA. Trimming took 0 bases from V and 2 from J; bases not matched to a gene: 4. The DNA for the CDR3 is TGTGCCAGCAGCTTAGCGAGAGGGAGGGCCTACGAGCAGTACTTC. Translating gives CASSLARGRAYEQYF.

The V and J genes are TRBV29-1 and TRBJ2-7, with TRBD2 matching over 10 bases. V was clipped by 4 bases and J by 4 bases; unmatched bases: 10. The V gene's germline CDR1 is SQVTM and CDR2 ANQGSEA. CDR3 size: 15 residues. The CDR3 region is CSVVSVTSGSYEQYF. In DNA, the CDR3 is TGCAGCGTTGTAAGTGTGACTAGCGGGTCTTACGAGCAGTACTTC.

CDR3 nucleotides: TGTGCCTGGAGTTCTTCAGCGGGGGGGAACATTCAGTACTTC. Residues: CAWSSSAGGNIQYF. This chain links TRBV30 with TRBJ2-4, with 10 bases aligning to TRBD2. The germline V gene encodes CDR1 GTSNPN and CDR2 SVGIG (reference sequence). Trimming removed 2 bases from V and 7 bases from J; junction bases left unmatched: 5. CDR3 size: 14 residues.

This chain uses TRBV30 with TRBJ2-1, with a possible D match to TRBD1 (6 bases). V lost 4 bases to trimming and J lost 15 bases, with 28 bases between them. The V gene's germline CDR1 is GTSNPN and CDR2 SVGIG (reference sequence). The length of the CDR3 is 15 residues. The CDR3: CAWNSPATGDNIPFF. Written as DNA, the CDR3 is TGTGCCTGGAACAGTCCCGCCACCGGGGACAATATCCCGTTCTTC.

The genes are TRBV13 and TRBJ2-6; the D gene is possibly TRBD2 (5 bases). This CDR3 spans 16 amino acids. Trimming shortened V by 0 bases and J by 2 bases, and 8 bases separated the two germline ends. CDR1 PRHDT and CDR2 FYEKMQ come from the germline V gene (reference sequence). CDR3 region: CASSLGEGPGANVLTF. CDR3 coding DNA: TGTGCCAGCAGCTTAGGAGAGGGCCCTGGGGCCAACGTCCTGACTTTC.

V and J are TRBV30 and TRBJ2-1; D ambiguous. Looked up from germline, CDR1 is GTSNPN and CDR2 is SVGIG (reference sequence). Trimming removed 1 base at V and 7 bases at J, with 5 bases between. The CDR3 covers 11 residues. Here the CDR3 DNA reads TGTGCCTGGAGTGCCCAGAATGAGCAGTTCTTC. Protein product: CAWSAQNEQFF.

The V and J genes are TRBV5-8 and TRBJ2-5; D is unresolved. V lost 4 bases, J lost 5 bases, and 18 bases lay in between. Germline-derived CDR1 and CDR2 are SGHTS and YDEGEE. The CDR3 consists of 15 residues. The CDR3 region is CASSTGGVSGETQYF. The CDR3 DNA is TGTGCCAGCAGCACGGGTGGCGTATCTGGGGAGACCCAGTACTTC.

The J gene is TRBJ1-5, the V gene TRBV23-1, with 8 nucleotides matching TRBD1. TRBV23-1 is marked as an open reading frame, function uncertain. This CDR3 comprises 17 residues. The V and J ends lost 11 bases and 5 bases, in that order; junction bases with no gene match: 20. CDR3 amino acids: CAVASGTGRGADQPQHF. In nucleotides, the CDR3 is TGCGCCGTCGCTTCCGGGACAGGCAGGGGGGCGGATCAGCCCCAGCATTTT.

V and J are TRBV6-6 and TRBJ1-2, with unresolved D. V lost 7 bases, J lost 2 bases, and 14 bases lay in between. The CDR3 has 14 residues. Germline V gene data show CDR1 as MNHNY and CDR2 as SVGAGI (reference sequence). The CDR3: CASIFGTGNYGYTF. The CDR3 DNA is TGTGCCAGCATTTTCGGTACGGGGAACTATGGCTACACCTTC.

The V call is TRBV13, the J call TRBJ2-7; tentatively, D is TRBD2 (6 bases). Germline loops: CDR1 PRHDT, CDR2 FYEKMQ (reference sequence). The ends were cut back, 0 bases at V and 3 bases at J, with 18 bases in the middle. The CDR3 contains 17 residues. CDR3 coding DNA: TGTGCCAGCAGCTTAGGGTCCGCGGAGGGAGATCTCTACGAGCAGTACTTC. Encoded protein: CASSLGSAEGDLYEQYF.

This clone occurred once. The chain employs TRBV28 and TRBJ1-6; D unclear. The germline gives CDR1 MDHEN, CDR2 SYDVKM. The CDR3 has 12 residues. The ends were cut back, 8 bases at V and 8 bases at J, with 10 bases in the middle. The CDR3 sequence is CASFRRDSPLHF. The CDR3 bases are TGTGCCAGCTTCAGGAGGGATTCACCCCTCCACTTT.

A note on this clone: At one end, the junction sequence differs from germline, possibly due to a read error. This chain links TRBV28 with TRBJ1-4; TRBD1 matches at 10 bases. CDR1 MDHEN and CDR2 SYDVKM come from the germline V gene. The CDR3 contains 17 residues. The CDR3 coding sequence is TGTGCCTGCAGAGGGGGACAGGGGATGTACGGTAATGAAAAACTGTTTTTT. As protein: CACRGGQGMYGNEKLFF.

The chain is built from TRBV6-5 and TRBJ2-3, with D perhaps matching TRBD2 (6 bases). The CDR3 extends over 15 amino acids. V was clipped by 0 bases and J by 2 bases, with 9 bases between them. Germline CDR1 reads MNHEY; CDR2 reads SVGAGI. The CDR3 loop is CASSYSGGYTDTQYF. The CDR3 coding sequence is TGTGCCAGCAGTTACTCGGGGGGTTACACAGATACGCAGTATTTT.

In its sample, this clone was seen once. The chain couples TRBV28 to TRBJ2-3; 9 nucleotides match TRBD2. The CDR3 extends over 17 amino acids. From germline, CDR1 is MDHEN and CDR2 SYDVKM. Losses at the gene ends were 5 bases for V and 2 bases for J; bases not matched to a gene: 11. This CDR3 is CASSNGGTSRYTDTQYF. CDR3 in DNA: TGTGCCAGCAGTAACGGAGGGACTAGCAGATACACAGATACGCAGTATTTT.

The chain has TRBV18 and TRBJ2-7; D call uncertain. V was pared by 3 bases and J by 2 bases, with 5 bases between. The CDR3 is 12 residues long. Germline lookup yields CDR1 KGHSH and CDR2 LQKENI. The DNA of the CDR3 is TGTGCCAGCTCACCTCCTACCTACGAGCAGTACTTC. This gives the protein CASSPPTYEQYF.

The genes are TRBV27 and TRBJ2-3, with D maybe TRBD2 (6 bases). V lost 1 base and J 4 bases, leaving 9 bases between the germline ends. Germline V gene sequence: CDR1 MNHEY, CDR2 SMNVEV (reference sequence). The CDR3 runs 14 residues. Written as DNA, the CDR3 is TGTGCCAGCAGTTTATTTTGGGGGGCAGATACGCAGTATTTT. Translating gives CASSLFWGADTQYF.

V is TRBV9 and J is TRBJ2-5; TRBD2 might be the D (6 bases). CDR1 is SGDLS and CDR2 is YYNGEE in the germline V gene. CDR3 length equals 12 residues. V lost 3 bases, J lost 5 bases, and 8 bases lay in between. The CDR3 DNA sequence: TGTGCCAGCAGCGCTGGAGGGGAGACCCAGTACTTC. It specifies CASSAGGETQYF.

V usage is TRBV7-3 and J usage is TRBJ1-1; 10 bases line up with TRBD1. The CDR3 covers 18 residues. Germline V lookup: CDR1 SGHTA, CDR2 FQGTGA. With 4 bases clipped from V and 5 bases from J, the junction kept 16 bases outside the gene matches. As DNA, the CDR3 is TGTGCCAGCAGCTCGACCCCGACAGGGGGCGTCTGGGGGACTGAAGCTTTCTTT. Residues: CASSSTPTGGVWGTEAFF.

This clone was seen a few times. The J gene is TRBJ2-5, the V gene TRBV6-1; TRBD2 matches at 10 bases. The CDR3 sequence is 17 residues long. V was pared by 4 bases and J by 4 bases, with 12 bases of the junction left unmatched. CDR1 is MNHNS, CDR2 SASEGT, per germline. The CDR3 here is CASSVPSGGARGETQYF. The CDR3 nucleotides are TGTGCCAGCAGTGTCCCCAGCGGGGGGGCTCGGGGAGAGACCCAGTACTTC.